This T cell receptor beta chain was captured by sequencing in a study of CD8+ T cells in alopecia areata. As for the study in general: Tofacitinib administration to treated patients was oral, at 5 to 10 mg twice daily. Whole-study results and caveats: Sharing of TCRs across patients appeared less clear than in mice, possibly for HLA-related reasons. Expanded CD8+ clones among the top 100, and scalp clonality, were significantly decreased by tofacitinib.

CDR1 is GTSNPN and CDR2 is SVGIG in the germline V gene (reference sequence). CDR3 size: 17 residues. V gave up 8 bases and J gave up 4 bases; unmatched junction bases: 16. Details on this clone: Its antigen is unidentified.

Reverse transcribed after extraction, RNA yielded cDNA as the sequencing template. Produced via immunoSEQ multiplex PCR; TCRdb's table is partial and in-frame only. The table records fewer than 250,000 clones, 45% to 65% of them present only once. Treatment noted: oral pan-JAK inhibitor, 5-10 mg twice daily. Alopecia areata patients provided lesional scalp punch biopsies and peripheral blood, both collected for the study. This receptor was taken from a human donor with alopecia areata. This material consisted of CD4+ T cells sorted from blood, taken at week 4, from a patient treated with tofacitinib. V is TRBV30 and J is TRBJ2-2, with 10 bases matching TRBD2. The CDR3 spells CARALIASGGFTGELFF. The CDR3 bases are TGTGCCCGAGCCTTAATCGCTAGCGGGGGATTCACCGGGGAGCTGTTTTTT.